This passage covers 10 T cell receptor beta chains from one sample sequenced in a study. MiXCR, applied by TCRdb to the 5' RACE reads, yields one record per CDR3 protein. The top ten hold roughly 2.3% of the sample, which has approximately 60,000 distinct CDR3 sequences, less than 30% seen once. Tregs were sorted as CD4+CD25+CD127-/low cells. What was sequenced was tumor-infiltrating Tregs sorted from the breast tumor. The receptors were gathered from a female donor with breast cancer.

This clonotype was seen only once. The CDR3 loop reads CASSLAAAQETQYF. In DNA form, the CDR3 reads TGCGCCAGCAGCTTGGCAGCGGCGCAAGAGACCCAGTACTTC. The chain combines TRBV5-1 with TRBJ2-5; maybe TRBD2 (5 bases). There are 14 residues in the CDR3. Between the trimmed V and J ends, which lost 0 bases and 2 bases, there was a span of 8 bases. Germline V gene sequence: CDR1 SGHRS, CDR2 YFSETQ.

This clonotype was detected many times. This chain joins TRBV5-1 and TRBJ1-4; D is unclear. V was trimmed by 1 base and J by 4 bases, leaving 14 bases between them. Germline CDR1 reads SGHRS; CDR2 reads YFSETQ. The CDR3 is made up of 16 amino acids. CDR3 in DNA: TGCGCCAGCAGCTTGAACTCCCCGCGGGGTAATGAAAAACTGTTTTTT. Translation gives CASSLNSPRGNEKLFF. The variable domain in full, completed from reference TRBV5-1 and TRBJ1-4, reads KAGVTQTPRYLIKTRGQQVTLSCSPISGHRSVSWYQQTPGQGLQFLFEYFSETQRNKGNFPGRFSGRQFSNSRSEMNVSTLELGDSALYLCASSLNSPRGNEKLFFGSGTQLSVL.

This clonotype is judged medium-sized. The V gene is TRBV5-1, the J gene TRBJ1-1; no clear D. CDR3 length: 15 residues. V lost 0 bases, J lost 4 bases, and 13 bases lay in between. Germline CDR1 SGHRS, CDR2 YFSETQ. The CDR3 is CASSLGHGVSTEAFF. The CDR3 nucleotides read TGCGCCAGCAGCTTGGGGCACGGGGTCAGCACTGAAGCTTTCTTT.

This clonotype has a handful of counts. CDR3 DNA: TGTGCCAGCCACAGGGGACCCCGCGGGGAGCTGTTTTTT. Translated: CASHRGPRGELFF. The chain is built from TRBV5-6 and TRBJ2-2; 7 bases agree with TRBD1. Germline V lookup: CDR1 SGHDT, CDR2 YYEEEE. CDR3 length equals 13 residues. V was clipped by 7 bases and J by 7 bases; unmatched bases: 7.

Concerning this clonotype: A read error may be the cause here, since a much bigger clone is one base away. The V and J genes are TRBV7-2 and TRBJ2-7; TRBD2 aligns across 9 bases. The germline V gene encodes CDR1 SGHTA and CDR2 FQGNSA. The CDR3 has 14 amino acids. The CDR3 reads CASSPQREVYDQYF. The CDR3 DNA is TGTGCCAGCAGCCCACAGCGGGAGGTCTACGATCAGTACTTC. Full variable domain (outside the CDR3, taken from reference TRBV7-2 and TRBJ2-7): GAGVSQSPSNKVTEKGKDVELRCDPISGHTALYWYRQSLGQGLEFLIYFQGNSAPDKSGLPSDRFSAERTGGSVSTLTIQRTQQEDSAVYLCASSPQREVYDQYFGPGTRLTVT.

This clonotype was recorded many times. The gene calls are TRBV5-1 and TRBJ2-1; possibly TRBD1 for D (6 bases). This CDR3 is built from 15 residues. The germline CDR1 and CDR2 sequences are SGHRS and YFSETQ. The germline V and J ends were trimmed by 4 bases and 0 bases, with 11 bases remaining between them. CDR3 coding DNA: TGCGCCAGCAGCAGCCAAGGGGGCTCCTACAATGAGCAGTTCTTC. Translated, it gives CASSSQGGSYNEQFF.

This clonotype has a handful of counts. The chain carries TRBV5-1 and TRBJ2-5, with 14 bases identical to TRBD2. The CDR3 sequence is 15 residues long. Trimming cost V 4 bases and J 4 bases; bases outside gene matches: 3. CDR1 and CDR2 (germline): SGHRS, YFSETQ. In DNA form, the CDR3 reads TGCGCCAGCAGCAGGGGACTAGCGGGAGCAGAGACCCAGTACTTC. This encodes CASSRGLAGAETQYF.

The rearrangement links TRBV4-3 to TRBJ2-6; 9 bases are a match to TRBD1. CDR3 length: 17 residues. Germline V CDR1 and CDR2: LGHNA, YSLEER. J was trimmed by 4 bases and V by 1 base; bases with no gene match: 5. The CDR3 sequence is CASSQGYRGLGANVLTF. The CDR3 DNA reads as TGCGCCAGCAGCCAAGGGTACAGGGGGCTGGGGGCCAACGTCCTGACTTTC.

In this sample, this clonotype turned up a few times. V is TRBV5-1 and J is TRBJ2-1; possibly TRBD2 for D (5 bases). The length of the CDR3 is 14 residues. The V and J ends lost 0 bases and 5 bases respectively, with 9 bases between them. The germline V gene encodes CDR1 SGHRS and CDR2 YFSETQ. DNA of the CDR3: TGCGCCAGCAGCTTGGGTAGCGCCAACAATGAGCAGTTCTTC. The encoded protein is CASSLGSANNEQFF.

This clonotype was detected many times. This sequence joins TRBV5-1 and TRBJ1-1; D is uncertain. CDR3 length: 14 amino acids. V was clipped by 0 bases and J by 6 bases, with 12 bases between them. In germline, CDR1 is SGHRS, CDR2 YFSETQ. The CDR3 nucleotides are TGCGCCAGCAGCTTGGACGGCCGTTCGGCTGAAGCTTTCTTT. Translating gives CASSLDGRSAEAFF.